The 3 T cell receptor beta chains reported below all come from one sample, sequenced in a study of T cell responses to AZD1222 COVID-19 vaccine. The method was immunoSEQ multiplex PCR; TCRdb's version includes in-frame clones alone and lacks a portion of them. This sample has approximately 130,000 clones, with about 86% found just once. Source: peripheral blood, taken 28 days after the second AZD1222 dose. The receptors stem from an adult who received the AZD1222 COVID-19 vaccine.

CDR3 sequence: CASSQDPGTNYGYTF. CDR3 nucleotides: TGCGCCAGCAGCCAAGATCCGGGGACAAACTATGGCTACACCTTC. V usage is TRBV4-3 and J usage is TRBJ1-2, with a possible D match to TRBD1 (6 bases). V was cut by 0 bases and J by 2 bases, with 10 bases left in between. CDR3 length equals 15 residues. Per the germline V gene, CDR1 is LGHNA and CDR2 is YSLEER.

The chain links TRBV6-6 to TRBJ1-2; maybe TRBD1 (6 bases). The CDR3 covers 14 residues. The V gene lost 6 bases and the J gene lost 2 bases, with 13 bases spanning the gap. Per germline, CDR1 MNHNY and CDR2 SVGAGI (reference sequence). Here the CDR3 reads CASRAWGRNYGYTF. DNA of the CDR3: TGTGCCAGCAGGGCCTGGGGGCGGAACTATGGCTACACCTTC.

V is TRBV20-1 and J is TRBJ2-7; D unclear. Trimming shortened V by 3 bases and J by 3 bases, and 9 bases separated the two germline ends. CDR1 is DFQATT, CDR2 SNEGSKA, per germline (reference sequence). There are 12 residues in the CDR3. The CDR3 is CSASPGVYEQYF. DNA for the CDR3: TGCAGTGCTAGTCCCGGCGTCTACGAGCAGTACTTC.